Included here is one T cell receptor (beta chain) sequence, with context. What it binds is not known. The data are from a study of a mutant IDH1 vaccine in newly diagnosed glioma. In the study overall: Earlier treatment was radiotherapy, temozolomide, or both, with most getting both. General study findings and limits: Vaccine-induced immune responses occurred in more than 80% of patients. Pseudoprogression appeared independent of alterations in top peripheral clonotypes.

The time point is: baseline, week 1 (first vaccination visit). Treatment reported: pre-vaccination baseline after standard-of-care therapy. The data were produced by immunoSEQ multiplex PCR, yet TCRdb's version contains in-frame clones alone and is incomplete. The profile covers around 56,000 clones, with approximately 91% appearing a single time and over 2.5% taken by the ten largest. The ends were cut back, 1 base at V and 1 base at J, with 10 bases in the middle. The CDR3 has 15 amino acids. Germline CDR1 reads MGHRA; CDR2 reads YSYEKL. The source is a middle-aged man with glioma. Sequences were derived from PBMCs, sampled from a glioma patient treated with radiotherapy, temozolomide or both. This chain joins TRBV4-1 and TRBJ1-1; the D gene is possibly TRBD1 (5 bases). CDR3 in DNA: TGCGCCAGCAGCCAAGGGGACCGACAGAACACTGAAGCTTTCTTT. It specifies CASSQGDRQNTEAFF.